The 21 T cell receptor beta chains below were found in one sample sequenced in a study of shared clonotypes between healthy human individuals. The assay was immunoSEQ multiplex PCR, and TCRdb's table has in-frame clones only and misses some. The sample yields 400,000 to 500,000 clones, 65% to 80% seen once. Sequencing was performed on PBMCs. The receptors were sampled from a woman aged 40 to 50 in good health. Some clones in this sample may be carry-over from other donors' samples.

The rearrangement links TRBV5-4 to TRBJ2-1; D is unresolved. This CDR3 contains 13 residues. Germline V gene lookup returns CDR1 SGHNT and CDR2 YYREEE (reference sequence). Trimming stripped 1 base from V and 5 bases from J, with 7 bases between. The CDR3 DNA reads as TGTGCCAGCAGCTTGTTGGCAAACAATGAGCAGTTCTTC. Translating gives CASSLLANNEQFF.

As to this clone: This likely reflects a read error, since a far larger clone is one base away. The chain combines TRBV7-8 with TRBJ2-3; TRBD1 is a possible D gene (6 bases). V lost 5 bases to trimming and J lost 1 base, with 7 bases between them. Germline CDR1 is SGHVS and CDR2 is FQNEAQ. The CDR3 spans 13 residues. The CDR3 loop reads CASSPGGTDTQYF. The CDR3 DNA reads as TGTGCCAGCAGCCCAGGGGGCACAGATACGCAGTATTTT.

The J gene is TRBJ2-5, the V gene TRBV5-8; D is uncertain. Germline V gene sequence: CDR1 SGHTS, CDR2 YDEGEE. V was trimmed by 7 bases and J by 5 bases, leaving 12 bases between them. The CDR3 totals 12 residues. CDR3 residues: CASAQDTETQYF. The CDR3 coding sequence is TGTGCCAGCGCCCAGGATACTGAGACCCAGTACTTC.

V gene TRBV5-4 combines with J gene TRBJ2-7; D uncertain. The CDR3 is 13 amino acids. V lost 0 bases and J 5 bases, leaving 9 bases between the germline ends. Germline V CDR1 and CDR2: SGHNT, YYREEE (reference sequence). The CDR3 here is CASSLAARDEQYF. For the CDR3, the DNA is TGTGCCAGCAGCTTGGCGGCTAGAGACGAGCAGTACTTC.

The CDR3 nucleotides are TGTGCCAGCAGTTTAGACAGGGCATCCCACGAGCAGTACTTC. Its protein product is CASSLDRASHEQYF. V gene TRBV27 combines with J gene TRBJ2-7; 7 bases align to TRBD1. V lost 2 bases to trimming and J lost 5 bases; unmatched junction nucleotides: 6. Germline loops: CDR1 MNHEY, CDR2 SMNVEV (reference sequence). CDR3 length: 14 residues.

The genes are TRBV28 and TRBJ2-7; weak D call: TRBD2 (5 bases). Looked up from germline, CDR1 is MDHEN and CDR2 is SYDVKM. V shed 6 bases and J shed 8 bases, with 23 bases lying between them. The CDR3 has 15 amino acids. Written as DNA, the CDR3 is TGTGCCAGCAGCCCCCCCCTCGGTCCGGCTAGCAAGCAGTACTTC. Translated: CASSPPLGPASKQYF. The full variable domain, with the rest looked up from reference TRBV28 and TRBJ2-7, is DVKVTQSSRYLVKRTGEKVFLECVQDMDHENMFWYRQDPGLGLRLIYFSYDVKMKEKGDIPEGYSVSREKKERFSLILESASTNQTSMYLCASSPPLGPASKQYFGPGTRLTVT.

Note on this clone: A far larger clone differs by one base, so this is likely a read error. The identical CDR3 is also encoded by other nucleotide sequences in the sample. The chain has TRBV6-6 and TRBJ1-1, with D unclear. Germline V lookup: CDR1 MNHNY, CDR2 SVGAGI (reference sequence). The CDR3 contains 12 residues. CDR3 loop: CASLLGVTEAFF. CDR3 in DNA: TGTGCCAGCCTTCTCGGGGTAACTGAGGCTTTCTTT.

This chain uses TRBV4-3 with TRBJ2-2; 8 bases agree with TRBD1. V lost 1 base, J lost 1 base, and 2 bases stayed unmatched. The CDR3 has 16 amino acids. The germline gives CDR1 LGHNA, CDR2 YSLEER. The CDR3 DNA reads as TGCGCCAGCAGCCAAGGGACAGGGATGAACACCGGGGAGCTGTTTTTT. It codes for CASSQGTGMNTGELFF.

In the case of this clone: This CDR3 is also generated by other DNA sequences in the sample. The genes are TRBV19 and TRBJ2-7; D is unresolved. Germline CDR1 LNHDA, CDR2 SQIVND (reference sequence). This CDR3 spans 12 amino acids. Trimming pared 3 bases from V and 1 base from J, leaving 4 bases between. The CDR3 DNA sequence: TGTGCCAGTAGTATGGGTTCCTACGAGCAGTACTTC. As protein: CASSMGSYEQYF.

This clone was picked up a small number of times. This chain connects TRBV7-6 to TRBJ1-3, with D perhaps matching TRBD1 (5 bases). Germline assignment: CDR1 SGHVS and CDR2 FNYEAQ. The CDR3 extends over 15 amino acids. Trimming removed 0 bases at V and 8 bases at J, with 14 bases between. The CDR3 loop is CASSLADGGWDTIYF. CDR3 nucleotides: TGTGCCAGCAGCTTAGCGGACGGGGGTTGGGACACCATATATTTT.

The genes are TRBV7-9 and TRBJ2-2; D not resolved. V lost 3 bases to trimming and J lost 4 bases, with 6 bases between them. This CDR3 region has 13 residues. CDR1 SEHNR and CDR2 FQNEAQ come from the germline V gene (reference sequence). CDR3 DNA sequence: TGTGCCAGCAGCTTGTGGGGCACCGGGGAGCTGTTTTTT. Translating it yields CASSLWGTGELFF.

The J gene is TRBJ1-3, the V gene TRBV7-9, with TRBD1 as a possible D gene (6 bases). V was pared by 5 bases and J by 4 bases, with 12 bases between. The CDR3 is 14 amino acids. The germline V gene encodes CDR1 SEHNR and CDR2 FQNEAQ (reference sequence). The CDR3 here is CASSLGGQGNTIYF. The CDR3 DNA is TGTGCCAGCAGCCTCGGGGGGCAGGGAAACACCATATATTTT.

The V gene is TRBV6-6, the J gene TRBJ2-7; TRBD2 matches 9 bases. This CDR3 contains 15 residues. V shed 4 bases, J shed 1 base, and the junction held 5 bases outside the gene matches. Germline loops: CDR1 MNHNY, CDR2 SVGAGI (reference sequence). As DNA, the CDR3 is TGTGCCAGCAGTTTCCCGACTAGCGGATCCTACGAGCAGTACTTC. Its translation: CASSFPTSGSYEQYF.

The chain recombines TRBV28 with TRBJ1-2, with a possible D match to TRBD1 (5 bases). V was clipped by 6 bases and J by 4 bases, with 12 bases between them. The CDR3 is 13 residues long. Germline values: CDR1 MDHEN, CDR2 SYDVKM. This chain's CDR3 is CASRADRIYGYTF. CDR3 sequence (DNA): TGTGCCAGCAGAGCTGACAGAATCTATGGCTACACCTTC.

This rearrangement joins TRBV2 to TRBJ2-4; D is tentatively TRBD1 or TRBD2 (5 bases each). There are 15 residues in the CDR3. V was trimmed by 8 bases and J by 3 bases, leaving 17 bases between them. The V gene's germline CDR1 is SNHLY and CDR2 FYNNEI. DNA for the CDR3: TGTGCCAGCGGCGGGTTCAGGGAATTCAAAAACATTCAGTACTTC. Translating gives CASGGFREFKNIQYF.

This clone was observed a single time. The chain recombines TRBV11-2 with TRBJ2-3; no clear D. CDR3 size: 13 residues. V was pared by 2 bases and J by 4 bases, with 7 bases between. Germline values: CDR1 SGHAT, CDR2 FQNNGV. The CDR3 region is CASSLNPADTQYF. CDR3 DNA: TGTGCCAGCAGCTTAAACCCCGCAGATACGCAGTATTTT.

The CDR3 spells CASSLRNHSGANVLTF. The CDR3 region has the DNA TGTGCCAGCAGCCTGAGGAACCATTCTGGGGCCAACGTCCTGACTTTC. The V gene is TRBV5-5, the J gene TRBJ2-6, with no clear D. Per the germline V gene, CDR1 is SGHKS and CDR2 is YYEKEE (reference sequence). V gave up 4 bases and J gave up 1 base, with 12 bases separating them. This CDR3 contains 16 residues.

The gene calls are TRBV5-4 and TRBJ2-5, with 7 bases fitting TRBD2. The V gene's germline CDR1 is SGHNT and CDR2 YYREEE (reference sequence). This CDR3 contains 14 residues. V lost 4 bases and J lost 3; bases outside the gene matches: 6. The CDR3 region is CASSPGLVKETQYF. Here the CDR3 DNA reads TGTGCCAGCAGCCCTGGACTAGTTAAAGAGACCCAGTACTTC.

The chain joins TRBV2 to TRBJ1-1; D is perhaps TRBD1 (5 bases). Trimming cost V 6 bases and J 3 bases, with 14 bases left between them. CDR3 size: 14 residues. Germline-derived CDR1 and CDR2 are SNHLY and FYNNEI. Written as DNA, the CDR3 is TGTGCCAGCAGACCCGGGACCTTGGACACTGAAGCTTTCTTT. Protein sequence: CASRPGTLDTEAFF. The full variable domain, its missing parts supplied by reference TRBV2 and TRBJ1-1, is EPEVTQTPSHQVTQMGQEVILRCVPISNHLYFYWYRQILGQKVEFLVSFYNNEISEKSEIFDDQFSVERPDGSNFTLKIRSTKLEDSAMYFCASRPGTLDTEAFFGQGTRLTVV.

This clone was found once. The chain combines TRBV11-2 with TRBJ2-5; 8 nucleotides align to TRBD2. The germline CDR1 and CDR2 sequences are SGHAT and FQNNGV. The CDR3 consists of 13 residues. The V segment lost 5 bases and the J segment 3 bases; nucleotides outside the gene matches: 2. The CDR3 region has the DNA TGTGCCAGCAGCGAACTAGCGGAAGAGACCCAGTACTTC. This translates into CASSELAEETQYF.

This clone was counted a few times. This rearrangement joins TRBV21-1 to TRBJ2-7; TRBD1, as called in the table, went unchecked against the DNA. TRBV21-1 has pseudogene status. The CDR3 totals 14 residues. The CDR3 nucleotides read TGTGCCAGCAGCCCGCAGGAAATCCCCTACGAGCAGTACTTC. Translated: CASSPQEIPYEQYF.